This T cell receptor (beta chain) originates from a study of siplizumab effects on memory and regulatory T cells. Only in-frame clones appear in the TCRdb table, and some are missing; sequencing was by immunoSEQ multiplex PCR. This table holds around 83,000 clones, approximately 90% found once. Germline CDR1 reads LGHNA; CDR2 reads YSLEER. Trimming removed 0 bases at V and 3 bases at J, with 10 bases between. This CDR3 contains 15 residues. Material: CD4+ T cells sorted from blood. The TCR comes from a human donor in good health. The chain couples TRBV4-3 to TRBJ2-3; D is possibly TRBD2 (6 bases). The DNA of the CDR3 is TGCGCCAGCAGCCAAGAAAAGGGGAGGACAGATACGCAGTATTTT. It specifies CASSQEKGRTDTQYF.